This TCR beta chain emerged from a study of blood T cell repertoires in COVID-19 (TCRdb year 2020). The study in broad terms: The collaborator samples originated in the United States, Italy and Spain and spanned the acute and convalescent phases of COVID-19. The material from the prospective study consisted of cDNA or gDNA derived from T cells, B-cell-depleted T cells, or PBMCs. Nearly every sample came with metadata listing a de-identified subject ID, COVID-19 status, age in years and sex. Samples were obtained from the ongoing ImmuneRACE study (first 160 participants) and from about 1,300 subjects provided by 6 global collaborators. Where HLA class I and class II types were available, the types were taken from metadata supplied by the sample provider, not from assay-based typing. Deeply sampled blood TCRbeta repertoires from subjects exposed to, actively infected with, or recovered from COVID-19 were included in the dataset. The repertoires were released in a freely available public database meant as a resource for research on the immune response to SARS-CoV-2.

Enrolling through a virtual design, the prospective study's participants ranged in age from about 18 to 89 years and lived across about two dozen United States geographic areas. Cohort assignment in the prospective study relied on participant-reported clinical history from a screening survey and a study questionnaire. Recovered participants in ImmuneRACE Cohort 3 were defined as having two consecutive negative NP/OP PCR tests, clearance from a healthcare professional, or resolution of symptoms. In the prospective study, mobile phlebotomists collected whole blood, serum and a nasopharyngeal or oropharyngeal swab from each participant. Participants in the prospective study had the option to provide additional blood draws and questionnaires over an approximately 2-month period. Blood samples from the prospective study were shipped frozen or at room temperature prior to DNA extraction. Including the terminal cysteine and phenylalanine, the CDR3 comprises 13 residues. The DNA shown is the 39-base CDR3, in frame from base 1. The CDR1 and CDR2 encoded by the germline V gene are SNHLY and FYNNEI. Trimming removed 7 bases from V and 3 bases from J, leaving 11 bases between the germline ends.

TCRbeta CDR3 regions were amplified from genomic DNA using the immunoSEQ Assay, a bias-controlled multiplex PCR. The source study handled its data this way. Nucleated cell counts per sample were estimated from amplification of reference gene primers within the assay. To quantify the absolute abundance of each unique TCRbeta CDR3 rearrangement, sequence reads were collapsed and filtered. For each sample, productive Simpson clonality was calculated as the square root of Simpson's diversity index across productive rearrangements. TCRdb mirrors the immuneACCESS table, restricted to in-frame sequences. Some clones are absent from its copies; in checked studies, under half trace to an unresolved V gene, and the reason for the others is unknown. The DNA gave D and trimming, while V, J and clone size come from that table. Recorded for this sample are 200,000 to 250,000 clones; around 89% of them occurred a single time. The ten largest account for approximately 3.7% of the sample.

The full study reports these points: The quantity of clinical and demographic metadata differed by source and by participant and was supplied without curation.

Comment on this clone: Its antigen target is currently unknown. Base qualities are not at hand, and no much larger clone is one base apart.

In this chain, TRBV2 is recombined with TRBJ2-3; the best D guess is TRBD1, with 6 bases matching. This clonotype was obtained from a woman aged 25 to 39 who had recovered from COVID-19. Sequenced material: PBMCs or T cells enriched from blood (not recorded which). The nucleotides are TGTGCCAGCACCACAGGGCGTACAGATACGCAGTATTTT. It translates to CASTTGRTDTQYF.